This T cell receptor beta chain originates from a study of blood T cell repertoires in COVID-19. Looking at the study overall: There were acute and convalescent COVID-19 samples, and they came from the United States, Italy and Spain. Sample material is recorded as cDNA or gDNA derived from T cells, B-cell-depleted T cells, or PBMCs.

The CDR3 spans 15 residues. The germline gives CDR1 SNHLY, CDR2 FYNNEI. V lost 2 bases and J lost 5, with 12 bases in between. Some clones are missing from TCRdb's copy, which holds only in-frame ones; the method was immunoSEQ multiplex PCR. The repertoire holds around 76,000 clones, around 83% seen once, with 6.5% to 7.5% in the top ten. V is TRBV2 and J is TRBJ1-4; weak D call: TRBD1 (6 bases). Material: peripheral blood. The TCR originated in a man aged 25 to 40 with COVID-19, enrolled during active disease. This CDR3 reads CASSESRGRNEKLFF. In DNA form, the CDR3 reads TGTGCCAGCAGTGAAAGCAGGGGAAGGAATGAAAAACTGTTTTTT.